These 29 T cell receptor beta chains were sequenced from one sample in a study of TIL therapy for anti-PD-1-resistant metastatic lung cancer. The time point was: pre-treatment sample, taken before nivolumab and TIL therapy. The libraries were made with immunoSEQ v3. Here immunoSEQ multiplex PCR was the method, and the copy in TCRdb shows in-frame clones only, minus some. The data show 55,000 to 65,000 clones, roughly 70% seen once. Sequences were derived from blood, sampled at baseline. These receptors all stem from a person aged 25-85 years with non-small cell lung cancer.

The V call is TRBV7-2, the J call TRBJ1-4; D might be TRBD1 (5 bases). Trimming stripped 4 bases from V and 5 bases from J, with 11 bases between. Germline CDR1 reads SGHTA; CDR2 reads FQGNSA. The CDR3 covers 14 residues. The CDR3 region is CASSSLAGNEKLFF. CDR3 sequence (DNA): TGTGCCAGCAGCTCCCTGGCAGGGAATGAAAAACTGTTTTTT.

The sample holds a few counts of this clone. This chain joins TRBV5-1 and TRBJ2-1; 7 nucleotides agree with TRBD2. Germline V gives CDR1 SGHRS, CDR2 YFSETQ. The ends lost 0 bases at V and 10 bases at J; junction bases unmatched: 10. The CDR3 sequence is 15 residues long. As DNA, the CDR3 is TGCGCCAGCAGCTTGGGACTAGCCCCCCTGGTAGAGCAGTTCTTC. Amino acids: CASSLGLAPLVEQFF.

This clone occurred a few times. The V gene is TRBV7-9, the J gene TRBJ1-2; 9 nucleotides align to TRBD1. CDR1 and CDR2 from the germline V gene are SEHNR and FQNEAQ (reference sequence). V trimming: 5 bases; J trimming: 6 bases; junction bases outside the gene matches: 4. The CDR3 extends over 13 amino acids. In DNA form, the CDR3 reads TGTGCCAGCAGCGTTGGGACAGGGAATGGCTACACCTTC. This sequence encodes CASSVGTGNGYTF.

The V call is TRBV5-1, the J call TRBJ2-3, with 8 bases that match TRBD1. The CDR3 is 15 residues long. Germline CDR1 reads SGHRS; CDR2 reads YFSETQ. V lost 5 bases to trimming and J lost 1 base; unmatched junction nucleotides: 6. The CDR3 nucleotides are TGCGCCAGCAGTTCCGGGACAGGAGGCACAGATACGCAGTATTTT. Its protein is CASSSGTGGTDTQYF.

The rearrangement uses TRBV29-1 and TRBJ2-2, with unresolved D. Germline V gives CDR1 SQVTM, CDR2 ANQGSEA. Trimming left V 4 bases short and J 7 bases short, with 10 bases between. The CDR3 is 12 amino acids. CDR3 in DNA: TGCAGCGTTGGAAGAGACGGCGGGGAGCTGTTTTTT. Amino acid sequence: CSVGRDGGELFF.

This chain uses TRBV15 with TRBJ2-6; D is unclear. V shed 0 bases and J shed 1 base, with 4 bases lying between them. This CDR3 contains 15 residues. Germline V gene lookup returns CDR1 LNHNV and CDR2 YYDKDF (reference sequence). The CDR3 reads CATSRDQSGANVLTF. The CDR3 DNA sequence: TGTGCCACCAGCAGAGACCAATCTGGGGCCAACGTCCTGACTTTC.

There are a few counts of this clone. The chain uses TRBV5-8 and TRBJ1-1; TRBD1 agrees at 10 bases. Germline V gene lookup returns CDR1 SGHTS and CDR2 YDEGEE. V trimming: 6 bases; J trimming: 1 base; junction bases outside the gene matches: 6. CDR3 length equals 15 residues. The CDR3, as DNA: TGTGCCAGCACCTGGGACAGGGGTAAGAACACTGAAGCTTTCTTT. It specifies CASTWDRGKNTEAFF.

This chain joins TRBV9 and TRBJ2-1; 8 nucleotides match TRBD2. The CDR3 covers 19 residues. V dropped 6 bases and J dropped 0; count of bases not matched to a gene: 17. Germline V gene lookup returns CDR1 SGDLS and CDR2 YYNGEE. CDR3 protein: CASNPGGLGSRSSYNEQFF. Here the CDR3 DNA reads TGTGCCAGCAACCCGGGGGGACTAGGGTCTAGAAGCTCCTACAATGAGCAGTTCTTC.

The gene calls are TRBV4-1 and TRBJ2-1; D gene uncertain. The ends were cut back, 0 bases at V and 4 bases at J, with 1 base in the middle. Germline V gene lookup returns CDR1 MGHRA and CDR2 YSYEKL. CDR3 length: 12 amino acids. CDR3 sequence: CASSQDYNEQFF. The CDR3 DNA follows: TGCGCCAGCAGCCAAGATTACAATGAGCAGTTCTTC.

The V call is TRBV11-3, the J call TRBJ2-3, with 11 bases that match TRBD2. Trimming removed 3 bases from V and 2 bases from J; junction bases left unmatched: 4. The CDR3 has 16 residues. From germline, CDR1 is SGHNT and CDR2 YENEEA. The CDR3 DNA is TGTGCCAGCAGCTTTCCTAGCGGGGGGTCCACAGATACGCAGTATTTT. Translated, it gives CASSFPSGGSTDTQYF.

The chain couples TRBV30 to TRBJ2-3; the D gene is possibly TRBD2 (8 bases). CDR1 and CDR2 from the germline V gene are GTSNPN and SVGIG (reference sequence). CDR3 length equals 17 residues. V gave up 7 bases and J gave up 2 bases, with 25 bases separating them. The CDR3 here is CAYEGASGLMVTDTQYF. The CDR3 DNA is TGTGCCTATGAGGGGGCTAGCGGGCTTATGGTCACAGATACGCAGTATTTT.

The rearrangement uses TRBV6-1 and TRBJ2-7, with D unclear. Germline-derived CDR1 and CDR2 are MNHNS and SASEGT. This CDR3 is 13 amino acids long. V shed 2 bases and J shed 4 bases, with 9 bases lying between them. The CDR3 protein is CASSENDVYEQYF. CDR3 sequence (DNA): TGTGCCAGCAGTGAAAATGACGTGTACGAGCAGTACTTC.

The DNA for the CDR3 is TGTGCCAGCAGTGAAGCTAGACAGGGGGCTACAGCGAATGAAAAACTGTTTTTT. This gives the protein CASSEARQGATANEKLFF. This chain links TRBV6-1 with TRBJ1-4, with TRBD1 identical over 10 bases. Germline V gives CDR1 MNHNS, CDR2 SASEGT. The CDR3 sequence is 18 residues long. With 0 bases clipped from V and 5 bases from J, the junction kept 9 bases outside the gene matches.

This clone has more than one count but fewer than ten. The chain combines TRBV6-1 with TRBJ1-6; 10 bases fit TRBD1. In germline, CDR1 is MNHNS, CDR2 SASEGT. This CDR3 has 14 amino acids. V was pared by 6 bases and J by 10 bases, with 6 bases of the junction left unmatched. The CDR3 region has the DNA TGTGCCAGCAGACCGGGACAGGGGATCTCACCCCTCCACTTT. This sequence encodes CASRPGQGISPLHF.

This clone was found a few times. The chain combines TRBV7-9 with TRBJ1-2; D is ambiguous. Deletions cut 7 bases from V and 3 bases from J, with 6 bases between. Germline CDR1 is SEHNR and CDR2 is FQNEAQ (reference sequence). The CDR3 sequence is 11 residues long. CDR3 sequence reads: CASNNYYGYTF. Here the CDR3 DNA reads TGTGCCAGCAACAATTACTATGGCTACACCTTC.

The count of this clone is one. The chain couples TRBV20-1 to TRBJ2-3; D is ambiguous. CDR1 DFQATT and CDR2 SNEGSKA come from the germline V gene (reference sequence). The CDR3 consists of 11 residues. V was clipped by 6 bases and J by 2 bases, with 6 bases between them. The CDR3, as DNA: TGCAGTGCCCAACTCACAGATACGCAGTATTTT. Translated: CSAQLTDTQYF.

In this sample, this clone turned up a few times. The chain carries TRBV28 and TRBJ1-5; TRBD1 agrees at 7 bases. The CDR3 runs to 13 residues. Trimming at V came to 6 bases and at J to 7 bases, leaving 6 bases not matched to a gene. The germline gives CDR1 MDHEN, CDR2 SYDVKM. In nucleotides, the CDR3 is TGTGCCAGCAGGCGACAGGGAGGGCAGCCCCAGCATTTT. Residues: CASRRQGGQPQHF. Complete variable domain (other parts from reference TRBV28 and TRBJ1-5): DVKVTQSSRYLVKRTGEKVFLECVQDMDHENMFWYRQDPGLGLRLIYFSYDVKMKEKGDIPEGYSVSREKKERFSLILESASTNQTSMYLCASRRQGGQPQHFGDGTRLSIL.

The genes are TRBV9 and TRBJ2-1; TRBD1 aligns across 9 bases. Germline CDR1 and CDR2: SGDLS and YYNGEE. V lost 3 bases and J lost 2; bases outside the gene matches: 3. This CDR3 is built from 15 residues. CDR3 DNA sequence: TGTGCCAGCAGCGGGACAGGGGAGACCTACAATGAGCAGTTCTTC. This sequence encodes CASSGTGETYNEQFF. Together with reference TRBV9 and TRBJ2-1, the CDR3 gives the full variable domain: DSGVTQTPKHLITATGQRVTLRCSPRSGDLSVYWYQQSLDQGLQFLIQYYNGEERAKGNILERFSAQQFPDLHSELNLSSLELGDSALYFCASSGTGETYNEQFFGPGTRLTVL.

The chain uses TRBV4-3 and TRBJ1-1; TRBD1 matches 9 bases. From germline, CDR1 is LGHNA and CDR2 YSLEER. The CDR3 runs to 16 residues. Trimming removed 3 bases from V and 7 bases from J; junction bases left unmatched: 12. The CDR3 sequence: CASSHRLDRGISEAFF. The CDR3 nucleotides read TGCGCCAGCAGCCACAGATTGGACAGGGGAATCAGTGAAGCTTTCTTT.

This clone was seen a few times. J is TRBJ1-1 and V is TRBV28; the match to TRBD1 covers 7 bases. Germline CDR1 and CDR2: MDHEN and SYDVKM. CDR3 length: 15 residues. V shed 2 bases and J 1 base; nucleotides not matched to a gene: 4. The CDR3 sequence: CASSLPDRKNTEAFF. The CDR3 DNA reads TGTGCCAGCAGTTTACCGGACAGGAAGAACACTGAAGCTTTCTTT.

This clone was recorded only once. The rearrangement links TRBV5-4 to TRBJ1-5; D gene ambiguous. This CDR3 is 15 amino acids long. V shed 0 bases and J shed 7 bases, with 14 bases lying between them. The V gene's germline CDR1 is SGHNT and CDR2 YYREEE (reference sequence). The CDR3 DNA sequence: TGTGCCAGCAGCTTGGACGGGAGTTTAGGACAGCCCCAGCATTTT. This codes for CASSLDGSLGQPQHF.

The V call is TRBV18, the J call TRBJ1-1; no definite D call. There are 14 residues in the CDR3. Trimming left V 0 bases short and J 1 base short, with 6 bases between. Germline V CDR1 and CDR2: KGHSH, LQKENI. CDR3: CASSPPIENTEAFF. DNA of the CDR3: TGTGCCAGCTCACCACCGATAGAGAACACTGAAGCTTTCTTT.

J is TRBJ2-7 and V is TRBV29-1; weak D call: TRBD2 (5 bases). The germline V and J ends were trimmed by 3 bases and 6 bases, with 9 bases remaining between them. The length of the CDR3 is 11 residues. The V gene's germline CDR1 is SQVTM and CDR2 ANQGSEA. CDR3 in DNA: TGCAGCGTTGAGACTCGGGGCGAGCAGTACTTC. Its translation: CSVETRGEQYF.

This chain joins TRBV7-2 and TRBJ2-6; D gene ambiguous. Per the germline V gene, CDR1 is SGHTA and CDR2 is FQGNSA. The CDR3 length is 15 residues. V lost 3 bases, J lost 0 bases, and 6 bases lay in between. CDR3 in amino acids: CASSFLSSGANVLTF. The CDR3 DNA follows: TGTGCCAGCAGCTTTCTATCCTCTGGGGCCAACGTCCTGACTTTC.

This rearrangement joins TRBV5-1 to TRBJ1-5, with D maybe TRBD1 (5 bases). The CDR3 is 15 amino acids. The V gene's germline CDR1 is SGHRS and CDR2 YFSETQ. The ends were cut back, 2 bases at V and 0 bases at J, with 9 bases in the middle. CDR3 amino acids: CASSFTGDSNQPQHF. In nucleotides, the CDR3 is TGCGCCAGCAGCTTCACAGGTGATAGCAATCAGCCCCAGCATTTT.

This chain links TRBV2 with TRBJ1-2, with 7 positions matching TRBD1. The germline CDR1 and CDR2 sequences are SNHLY and FYNNEI. This CDR3 has 14 amino acids. V lost 7 bases to trimming and J lost 7 bases; unmatched junction nucleotides: 12. The CDR3 loop is CASTGKKGARGYTF. The CDR3 nucleotides are TGTGCCAGCACTGGTAAAAAGGGGGCGCGTGGCTACACCTTC. Full variable domain (missing parts from reference TRBV2 and TRBJ1-2): EPEVTQTPSHQVTQMGQEVILRCVPISNHLYFYWYRQILGQKVEFLVSFYNNEISEKSEIFDDQFSVERPDGSNFTLKIRSTKLEDSAMYFCASTGKKGARGYTFGSGTRLTVV.

This chain connects TRBV4-2 to TRBJ1-5; D not resolved. The CDR3 has 16 amino acids. Germline-derived CDR1 and CDR2 are LGHNA and YNFKEQ. The V end lost 0 bases, the J end lost 4 bases, and 13 bases lay between the germline ends. CDR3 residues: CASSQDPGGLNQPQHF. The DNA for the CDR3 is TGTGCCAGCAGCCAAGATCCTGGAGGGCTTAATCAGCCCCAGCATTTT.

The J gene is TRBJ2-7, the V gene TRBV5-1; D may be TRBD1 (5 bases). V lost 7 bases and J 1 base, leaving 12 bases between the germline ends. The CDR3 length is 13 residues. Germline V CDR1 and CDR2: SGHRS, YFSETQ. CDR3 sequence reads: CASRQTDSYEQYF. As DNA, the CDR3 is TGCGCCAGCCGACAGACAGATTCCTACGAGCAGTACTTC.

This clone was observed a few times. The chain has TRBV10-2 and TRBJ2-2, with TRBD2 identical over 7 bases. The V and J ends lost 0 bases and 4 bases, in that order; junction bases with no gene match: 5. Germline V gives CDR1 WSHSY, CDR2 SAAADI. This CDR3 has 16 residues. The CDR3, as DNA: TGCGCCAGCAGTGAGTCTTGGACTAGACGCACCGGGGAGCTGTTTTTT. Protein product: CASSESWTRRTGELFF.